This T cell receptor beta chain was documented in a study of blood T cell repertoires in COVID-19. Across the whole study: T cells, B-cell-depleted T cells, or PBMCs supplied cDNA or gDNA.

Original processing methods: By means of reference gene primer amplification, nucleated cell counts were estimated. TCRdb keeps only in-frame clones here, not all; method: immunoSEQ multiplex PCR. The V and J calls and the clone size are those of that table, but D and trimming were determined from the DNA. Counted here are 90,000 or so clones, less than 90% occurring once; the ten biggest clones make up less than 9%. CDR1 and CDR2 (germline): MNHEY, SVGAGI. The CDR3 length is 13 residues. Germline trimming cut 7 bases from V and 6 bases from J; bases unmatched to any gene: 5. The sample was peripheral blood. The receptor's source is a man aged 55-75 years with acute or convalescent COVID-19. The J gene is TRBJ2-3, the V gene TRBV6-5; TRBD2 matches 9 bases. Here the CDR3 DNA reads TGTGCCAGCAAGGGACTAGCATCGGATACGCAGTATTTT. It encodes CASKGLASDTQYF.